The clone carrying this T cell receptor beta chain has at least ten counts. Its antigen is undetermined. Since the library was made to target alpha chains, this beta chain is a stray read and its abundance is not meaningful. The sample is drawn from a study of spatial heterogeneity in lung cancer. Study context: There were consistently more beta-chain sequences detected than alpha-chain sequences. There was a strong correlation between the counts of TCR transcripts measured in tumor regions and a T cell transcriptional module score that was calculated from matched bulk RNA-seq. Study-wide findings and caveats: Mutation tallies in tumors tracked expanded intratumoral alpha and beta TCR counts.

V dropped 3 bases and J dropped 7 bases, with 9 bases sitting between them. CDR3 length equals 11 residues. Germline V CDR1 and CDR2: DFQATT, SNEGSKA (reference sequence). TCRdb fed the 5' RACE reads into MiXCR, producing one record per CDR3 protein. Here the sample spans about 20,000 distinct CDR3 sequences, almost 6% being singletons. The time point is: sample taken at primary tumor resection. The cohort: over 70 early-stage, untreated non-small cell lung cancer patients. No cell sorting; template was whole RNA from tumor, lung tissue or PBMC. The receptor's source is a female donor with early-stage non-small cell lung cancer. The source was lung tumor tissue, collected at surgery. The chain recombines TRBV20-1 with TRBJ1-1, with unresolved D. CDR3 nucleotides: TGCAGTGCTAGGCCTACTCATGAAGCTTTCTTT. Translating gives CSARPTHEAFF.